A selection of T cell receptor beta chains follows, all from one sample in a study of blood T cell repertoires in COVID-19. Repertoires were generated with immunoSEQ multiplex PCR, while TCRdb's copy carries only in-frame clones and drops some. Of tens of thousands of clones listed, 81% are singletons. Sequences were obtained from peripheral blood. These receptor sequences come from a woman aged 80 or over with COVID-19, enrolled during active disease. CDR3s include the opening cysteine and the closing phenylalanine or tryptophan. The D gene is left open where the match is weak. Not all rows give a size; the values are once, few, many and, for expanded clones, a class.

NA	TRBV5-4	NA	TRBJ2-1	TGTGCCAGCAGCTCCGAACTGGGCTCCCCAAGGAATGAGCAGTTCTTC	CASSSELGSPRNEQFF
NA	TRBV5-6	TRBD1	TRBJ2-7	TGTGCCAGCAGCGTCCGGGACAGCTACGAGCAGTACTTC	CASSVRDSYEQYF
NA	TRBV7-8	NA	TRBJ2-7	TGTGCCAGCAGCCGGGGGCTAGGGGACGAGCAGTACTTC	CASSRGLGDEQYF
NA	TRBV3-1/TRBV3-2	TRBD1	TRBJ2-3	TGTGCCAGCAGCCACCCCGGCGACAGGGGGAGGACAGATACGCAGTATTTT	CASSHPGDRGRTDTQYF
NA	TRBV3-1/TRBV3-2	TRBD2	TRBJ2-1	TGTGCCAGCAGCCTCTATGCGGGAGGGCCCGACAATGAGCAGTTCTTC	CASSLYAGGPDNEQFF
NA	TRBV7-2	NA	TRBJ2-1	TGTGCCAGCAGCTTAACTGGCAATGAGCAGTTCTTC	CASSLTGNEQFF
few	TRBV7-3	NA	TRBJ2-1	TGTGCCAGCAGCTTAACGGCGGGTAGCTCCTACAATGAGCAGTTCTTC	CASSLTAGSSYNEQFF
NA	TRBV4-1	TRBD2	TRBJ2-2	TGCGCCAGCAGCCAAGCATTAGCGGGAATTCCCGGGGAGCTGTTTTTT	CASSQALAGIPGELFF
NA	TRBV30	TRBD1	TRBJ1-1	TGTGCCTGGAGTTATGGGACAGGGACCACTGAAGCTTTCTTT	CAWSYGTGTTEAFF
NA	TRBV29-1	TRBD2	TRBJ2-1	TGCAGCGTCTTACTAGCGGGAGTAGGGTACAATGAGCAGTTCTTC	CSVLLAGVGYNEQFF
NA	TRBV5-8	NA	TRBJ2-3	TGTGCCAGCAGGATCTTCCTAGCCAACACAGATACGCAGTATTTT	CASRIFLANTDTQYF
few	TRBV7-9	NA	TRBJ1-1	TGTGCCAGCAGGAAAACAGGGATCAATGGCGAAGCTTTCTTT	CASRKTGINGEAFF
NA	TRBV5-1	TRBD2	TRBJ2-1	TGCGCCAGCAGCTTGGTCGCGGGAGCCTACAATGAGCAGTTCTTC	CASSLVAGAYNEQFF
NA	TRBV19	TRBD1	TRBJ1-5	TGTGCCAGTAGTATCGGGAGCGGGACAGGCCACTATAGCAATCAGCCCCAGCATTTT	CASSIGSGTGHYSNQPQHF
NA	TRBV12-3/TRBV12-4	NA	TRBJ2-7	TGTGCCAGCAGGGTTCAGGGTTCCTACGAGCAGTACTTC	CASRVQGSYEQYF
NA	TRBV7-2	TRBD1	TRBJ2-1	TGTGCCAGCAGCAACCGGGACAGGGGGGGGAATGAGCAGTTCTTC	CASSNRDRGGNEQFF
NA	TRBV2	NA	TRBJ2-1	TGTGCCAGCAGTTTCCCGGGAGCGGGTCTAAACAATGAGCAGTTCTTC	CASSFPGAGLNNEQFF
NA	TRBV4-1	TRBD2	TRBJ2-2	TGCGCCAGCCACTCGGCGGGAGGGCCGAGCGGGGAGCTGTTTTTT	CASHSAGGPSGELFF
NA	TRBV25-1	NA	TRBJ2-7	TGTGCCAGCACGGGAAGGGGGATCTCCTACGAGCAGTACTTC	CASTGRGISYEQYF
NA	TRBV11-3	TRBD2	TRBJ2-1	TGTGCCAGCAGCGACAGCGGGAGGGCCGCCGGGCAGTTCTTC	CASSDSGRAAGQFF
NA	TRBV6-4	TRBD1	TRBJ2-1	TGTGCCAGCAGTGACTCAGGGGGCGCGGGCCTTGATGAGCAGTTCTTC	CASSDSGGAGLDEQFF
NA	TRBV12-3/TRBV12-4	NA	TRBJ2-1	TGTGCCAGCACCTTAGGCGGGGTGGGAGAGCAGTTCTTC	CASTLGGVGEQFF
NA	TRBV3-1/TRBV3-2	NA	TRBJ1-1	TGTGCCAGCAGCCAGAACATTCTCAGGTACATGAACACTGAAGCTTTCTTT	CASSQNILRYMNTEAFF
once	TRBV24-1	TRBD1	TRBJ1-1	TGTGCCACCAGTGATCCTAGGACAGGCTCGGGTGAAGCTTTCTTT	CATSDPRTGSGEAFF
once	TRBV5-1	TRBD2	TRBJ2-1	TGCGCCAGCAGCTTGTCGAGCGGGGCCTACAATGAGCAGTTCTTC	CASSLSSGAYNEQFF
NA	TRBV10-3	NA	TRBJ1-1	TGTGCCATCAGTGAGGCGGCGAACACTGAAGCTTTCTTT	CAISEAANTEAFF
NA	TRBV7-3	NA	TRBJ2-3	TGTGCCAGCAGCTCGGGCCCAAGTAAAGTGGGGCTATGGGCAGATACGCAGTATTTT	CASSSGPSKVGLWADTQYF
NA	TRBV6-5	TRBD1	TRBJ1-6	TGTGCCAGCAGATTGACCACAGGGGAAAATTCACCCCTCCACTTT	CASRLTTGENSPLHF
NA	TRBV4-1	NA	TRBJ2-7	TGCGCCAGCAGCCAAGGGACTCCAAGCTCCTACGAGCAGTACTTC	CASSQGTPSSYEQYF
few	TRBV6-1	TRBD1	TRBJ1-2	TGTGCCAGCAGTGTAAGGTGGACAGGGGGGAGAGGTGGCTATGGCTACACCTTC	CASSVRWTGGRGGYGYTF
once	TRBV14	NA	TRBJ2-5	TGTGCCAGCAGCCAAGTCCTTTGGACCCAGTACTTC	CASSQVLWTQYF
NA	TRBV18	NA	TRBJ2-3	TGTGCCAGCTCATGGACAGAGGCGGCAGATACGCAGTATTTT	CASSWTEAADTQYF
NA	TRBV11-2	NA	TRBJ2-7	TGTGCCAGCAGCGCCCAAGAGTTTGAGCAGTACTTC	CASSAQEFEQYF
few	TRBV9	NA	TRBJ1-2	TGTGCCAGCAGCGCACAGTGGGACTATGGCTACACCTTC	CASSAQWDYGYTF
NA	TRBV30	NA	TRBJ1-5	TGTGCCTGGAGTCGGAGCAATCAGCCCCAGCATTTT	CAWSRSNQPQHF
NA	TRBV9	NA	TRBJ1-2	TGTGCCAGCAATTCCGGGGGATTCTATGGCTACACCTTC	CASNSGGFYGYTF
NA	TRBV27	TRBD1	TRBJ1-1	TGTGCCAGCAGTACAGGGGGCGACGACACTGAAGCTTTCTTT	CASSTGGDDTEAFF
large	TRBV24-1	NA	TRBJ2-7	TGTGCCACCAGTGATTTGGGGGCTCTCTACGAGCAGTACTTC	CATSDLGALYEQYF
few	TRBV11-2	TRBD1	TRBJ2-7	TGTGCCAGCAGCCCAGGGGGCTCTTACTCCTACGAGCAGTACTTC	CASSPGGSYSYEQYF
few	TRBV5-1	TRBD2	TRBJ2-3	TGCGCCAGCAGCTTACTAGCGGGAGGCACAGATACGCAGTATTTT	CASSLLAGGTDTQYF
NA	TRBV27	NA	TRBJ2-3	TGTGCCAGCAGTTTAAGAGATACAGATACGCAGTATTTT	CASSLRDTDTQYF
once	TRBV18	TRBD1	TRBJ1-5	TGTGCCAGCTCACCACCCGGGACAGGGGTACAGCCCCAGCATTTT	CASSPPGTGVQPQHF
few	TRBV29-1	NA	TRBJ2-7	TGCAGCGTCCAGGGGAGCAGTCACGAGCAGTACTTC	CSVQGSSHEQYF
NA	TRBV5-6	TRBD2	TRBJ2-3	TGTGCCAGCAAGCGGGAGAGTTCGCAGTATTTT	CASKRESSQYF
NA	TRBV27	TRBD1	TRBJ1-2	TGTGCCAGCAGTAGGACAGGGAACTATGGCTACACCTTC	CASSRTGNYGYTF
few	TRBV4-1	NA	TRBJ2-1	TGCGCCAGCAGCCAGGGTCGGGACTTAGAGAATGAGCAGTTCTTC	CASSQGRDLENEQFF
NA	TRBV18	TRBD1	TRBJ1-2	TGTGCCAGCTCACTCACAGGGGGAGGAAACTATGGCTACACCTTC	CASSLTGGGNYGYTF
NA	TRBV15	TRBD1	TRBJ2-7	TGTGCCACCAGCAGCAGACAGGGGACCTACGAGCAGTACTTC	CATSSRQGTYEQYF
few	TRBV25-1	TRBD2	TRBJ2-7	TGTGCCAGCAGTACGGCGCGGGAGGGCCGATACGAGCAGTACTTC	CASSTAREGRYEQYF
NA	TRBV18	NA	TRBJ1-1	TGTGCCAGCTCACAACAAATGAACACTGAAGCTTTCTTT	CASSQQMNTEAFF
NA	TRBV11-3	NA	TRBJ2-7	TGTGCCAGCAGCTTCCGGTGGGGGGACGAGCAGTACTTC	CASSFRWGDEQYF
NA	TRBV19	NA	TRBJ1-1	TGTGCCAGTACCGAACAGGGTTTGACTGAAGCTTTCTTT	CASTEQGLTEAFF